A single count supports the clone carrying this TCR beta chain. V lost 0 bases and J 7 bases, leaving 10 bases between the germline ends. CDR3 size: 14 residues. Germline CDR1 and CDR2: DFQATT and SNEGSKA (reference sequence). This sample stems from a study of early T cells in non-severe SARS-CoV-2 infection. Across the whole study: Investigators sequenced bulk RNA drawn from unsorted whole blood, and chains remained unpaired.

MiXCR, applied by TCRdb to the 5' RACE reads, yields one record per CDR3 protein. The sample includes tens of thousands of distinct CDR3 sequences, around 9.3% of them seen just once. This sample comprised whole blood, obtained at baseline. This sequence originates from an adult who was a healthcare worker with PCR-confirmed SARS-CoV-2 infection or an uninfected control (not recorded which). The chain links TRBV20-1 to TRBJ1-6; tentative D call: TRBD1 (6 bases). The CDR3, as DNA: TGCAGTGCTAGAGAGATCCAGGGGAATTCACCCCTCCACTTT. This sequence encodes CSAREIQGNSPLHF.